One T cell receptor beta chain is described in this entry. Its specific antigen is unknown. Base-call qualities are not available, and no considerably larger clone is one nucleotide away. Library preparation employed the immunoSEQ multiplex PCR assay. For the multiplex PCR, a mixture combining 60 forward primers for TCR Vbeta segments and 13 reverse primers for TCR Jbeta segments was used. A multiplex PCR assay on genomic DNA amplified the CDR3 region of rearranged TCR beta genes. The amplified TCR beta libraries were sequenced on the Illumina HiSeq System as 87-base-pair reads. Under the source paper's analysis protocol: In a later analysis, tens of millions of unique TCR beta chains were counted across the 650 to 700 repertoires, and roughly 9.9 million of these chains were shared by at least two donors. Raw reads were error-corrected and collapsed into unique sequences by a nearest-neighbor algorithm in which closely related sequences were merged to remove PCR and sequencing errors. CDR3 sequences were aligned to IMGT reference sequences to assign V, D and J gene segments. For a sequence to be retained, a match of at least six nucleotides was required to both a V gene segment and a J gene segment. A rearrangement counted as productive if the CDR3 had no stop codons and remained in frame with V and J, and every other rearrangement counted as non-productive. Following IMGT convention, CDR3 was defined as the stretch from the second conserved V-encoded cysteine to the conserved J-encoded phenylalanine. In an earlier analysis of 587 of the donors, sequences lacking an unambiguous match to a single V gene segment were excluded. An earlier analysis of several hundred of the donors classified V segments as functional when productive rearrangements were above 56.7% and as segregating when the standard deviation between donors was above 5%. A statistical classification framework was built for diagnosing cytomegalovirus status from the catalog of TCR beta chain sequences. A later analysis assigned V and J genes by comparing TCR nucleotide sequences with IMGT/GENE-DB human TR gene sequences. In a later analysis, CDR3 sequences and most-parsimonious VDJ recombination scenarios were assigned using the TCRdist pipeline. A later analysis defined each TCR beta chain by its CDR3 amino acid sequence plus V-gene family, and excluded reads lacking a unique V-gene family. As a way to deal with suspected cross-contamination and a sequencing artifact, a later analysis dropped hundreds of nucleotide sequences that were highly shared and had low generation probability. In a later analysis, a clonal expansion index for each public chain was calculated from normalized within-repertoire ranks of inferred template counts. In a later analysis, generation probabilities were computed with a VDJ recombination model fitted to out-of-frame rearrangements, and the resulting probabilities were checked against IGoR. Hypergeometric tests were used in a later analysis to score TCR-TCR, TCR-HLA and TCR-CMV co-occurrence, with a repertoire-size bias correction applied to the TCR pairs. In a later analysis, false discovery rates were estimated by permuting HLA or CMV assignments 20 times. In a later analysis, co-occurring TCRs were grouped using DBSCAN, with TCRdist sequence similarity added in when clustering inside HLA-allele-positive subsets. For co-occurrence clustering, repertoires with fewer than 30,000 or more than 120,000 public chains were excluded, along with roughly 5 repertoires with anomalous nucleotide sharing. TCRdb's version of the immuneACCESS table is confined to in-frame rearrangements and falls short of the full clone set. An unresolved V gene accounts for under half of the shortfall where checked; the remainder is of unknown origin. V and J calls plus clone size are reproduced from that table; the DNA served to infer D and trimming. This sample lists 110,000 to 150,000 clones; more than 70% were detected once. Of the sample, roughly 1.2% falls within the top ten clones.

Spanning cysteine to phenylalanine, the CDR3 consists of 17 amino acids. Left in the record is the CDR3 DNA by itself, 51 bases read in frame from the first base. CDR1 and CDR2 are drawn from the germline V gene: SGHRS, YFSETQ. This sample was included in a study of cytomegalovirus exposure and HLA in healthy donors (dated by TCRdb to about 2017). Concerning the study at large: An earlier analysis of a few hundred of the donors reported 276 Gb of sequence data and around 110 million unique TCR beta sequences obtained from roughly 170 million T cells. In an earlier analysis of more than 550 of the donors, high-throughput TCR beta sequencing was used to judge whether each TCR beta V gene segment behaved as functional or pseudogenic. Among the roughly 430 genotyped donors, around 81% belonged to the genetic ancestry cluster associated with self-reported Caucasian donors. An early release that covered approximately 600 HLA-typed donors contained approximately 300 gigabases of sequencing data and roughly 84 million unique TCR sequences. The number of typed donors differed by locus: about 620-630 for A, B, C, DRB1 and DQB1; 500 to 550 for DQA1; 600 to 610 for DPA1; and 400 to 480 for DPB1. Every repertoire in the discovery cohort had been generated on one and the same sequencing platform. The study used immunosequencing to profile the T cell repertoires of approximately 630 subjects and linked those repertoires to cytomegalovirus serostatus. A later analysis re-examined previously published TCR beta repertoires from just over 650 donors and added high-resolution HLA genotyping to investigate patterns of TCR occurrence. A later genetic analysis took genome-wide SNP genotypes for about 55% of the roughly 670 donors and used that subset as a discovery cohort. Alongside the repertoire data, information on donor age, sex, ethnicity and CMV serostatus was compiled. Rather than drawing on any new phenotypic data, the later analysis identified candidate immune exposures from TCR beta sequences and the way those sequences occurred across donors. Class I and class II HLA loci were covered by the typing at four-digit resolution. Among roughly 400 genotyped donors of the cohort, an average of roughly 230,000 unique TCR beta nucleotide sequences was sequenced per donor, of which about 20% were non-productive. To predict cytomegalovirus infection status, the study brought together high-throughput TCR immunosequencing, statistical association of individual TCRs with disease status, and machine learning. In addition to the first cohort of 650 to 800 subjects, a separate validation cohort of 130 or so different subjects was used. Four to six DR-DQ haplotypes were handled as single units for association and clustering, since linkage in the cohort was strong. The study aimed to test whether signatures of past pathogen exposure could be identified by cataloging public T cell receptors.

Study-wide conclusions, independent of this receptor: The only immune exposure information available for the cohort was CMV serostatus. In a later genetic analysis, a missense DCLRE1C variant was associated with V-gene and J-gene trimming of TCR beta chains, and the association was replicated in an independent cohort. The authors suggested that the approach could potentially be generalized to other disease states and immunological phenotypes. Linkage disequilibrium might explain the correlated functional status among segregating V segments, but an unknown experimental factor could not be ruled out. In both the original and validation cohorts, the classifier was reported to diagnose cytomegalovirus status with high specificity and sensitivity. Assigning TCR associations to individual alleles was difficult when HLA alleles, especially DR and DQ, strongly co-occurred. HLA typing was unavailable for some donors at each locus, so association tests used only the typed subset. In a later analysis, about 17,000 TCR beta sequences were associated with specific HLA alleles at a false discovery rate of 0.05. A further reported finding was that TCR beta sequences accurately predicted the HLA-A and HLA-B alleles for most subjects in the first cohort. A cluster of highly shared sequence variants was judged likely to be a technical artifact of the sequencing pipeline. Presence/absence analyses assumed roughly uniform sequencing depth across donors, an assumption that may not hold. Roughly 17 rarely observed V segments, including chromosome 9 orphons, were excluded from the earlier analysis of about 610 of the donors because counts were too low. While some public TCRs were present in many individuals, most TCR sequences turned up only very rarely across donors. In this cohort, only TCR beta chains were sequenced, and detectable features were limited by the absence of alpha or paired-chain data. In vitro tests confirmed that three of the cytomegalovirus-associated TCR beta chains recognize cytomegalovirus antigens. Because the 87-base-pair reads could not distinguish some IMGT-functional V segments, including TRBV6-2 and TRBV6-3, those segments were excluded. A total of 150 to 200 TCR beta chains were listed by the study as associated with cytomegalovirus. In a later analysis, most CMV-associated TCR beta chains were found to appear HLA-restricted, with HLA associations seemingly driven largely by CMV exposure. Broadly in line with IMGT annotations, most TCR beta V segments showed up in productive rearrangements about 90% or about 30% of the time in an earlier analysis of 587 of the donors. According to a later genetic analysis, donors in an Asian-associated ancestry cluster had fewer N-insertions in productive TCRs than the approximately 650-donor mean. A later analysis reported that several top co-occurrence clusters appeared linked to parvovirus B19, influenza, CMV and Epstein-Barr virus. In a later analysis, HLA-associated TCR beta chains showed more clonal expansion and lower generation probabilities than non-associated chains that were equally common. In a later analysis, the rate of TCR association differed among HLA loci, with DRB1 alleles having the most associated TCRs and HLA-C alleles having the fewest.

The cohort was made up of approximately 670 healthy bone marrow donors. At the time of sampling, every cohort member was nominally healthy, though immune exposures that went unrecorded were likely present. The donor was CMV seropositive and was included in the group of 290 or so seropositive cohort members. Every donor gave a peripheral blood sample, and the peripheral blood mononuclear cells from that sample were used for TCR beta sequencing. The Qiagen DNeasy Blood Extraction Kit was used to extract genomic DNA from the blood cell samples. The chain is encoded by TRBV5-1 joined to TRBJ2-5; TRBD2 might be the D gene, on 6 matching bases. TRBJ2-7 explains the end of the DNA better; the J call may be wrong. This TCR was sampled from a male donor in good health and CMV-seropositive. Sequencing was carried out using PBMCs. This receptor carries the CDR3 CASSLVPSDESYYEQYF. The DNA is as follows: TGCGCCAGCAGCTTGGTGCCTAGCGATGAAAGTTACTACGAGCAGTACTTC.